This TCR beta chain emerged from a study of blood T cell repertoires in COVID-19. A Seattle source enrolled patients during active infection and followed them longitudinally. There are 13 residues in the CDR3. The V gene lost 10 bases and the J gene lost 1 base, with 8 bases spanning the gap. Looked up from germline, CDR1 is MNHEY and CDR2 is SMNVEV (reference sequence). Sequencing used immunoSEQ multiplex PCR; TCRdb keeps in-frame clones, though not all of them. The top ten clones hold 4.5% to 5% of a sample with about 150,000 clones, roughly 77% of them seen once. The TCR was taken from a woman aged 70-85 years with COVID-19, enrolled during active disease. The specimen sequenced was peripheral blood. V usage is TRBV27 and J usage is TRBJ2-6; no reliable D call. The chain's CDR3 is CATSRSGANVLTF. CDR3 nucleotides: TGTGCCACAAGCAGGTCTGGGGCCAACGTCCTGACTTTC.